These T cell receptor beta chains were read from a single sample in a study of chemoradiotherapy in HPV16-positive cancers. Repertoires were generated with immunoSEQ multiplex PCR, while TCRdb's copy carries only in-frame clones and drops some. The profile shows some 250 clones, about 81% of them singletons. The specimen was tumor tissue, collected from a patient who underwent chemoradiotherapy. The receptors stem from a human donor with HPV-associated anogenital cancer. CDR3s include the opening cysteine and the closing phenylalanine or tryptophan. A D gene is named only where the DNA matches it firmly. Clone size is not always given. Where it is, it says once, few, many or a class for expanded clones.

>TRBJ1-5|TRBV11-3|.|TRBD1
CASSSDRDQPQHF
TGTGCCAGCAGCTCGGACAGGGACCAGCCCCAGCATTTT
>TRBJ2-7|TRBV12-5|.|.
CASGLVRSGSEQYF
TGTGCTAGTGGTTTGGTACGGTCCGGCTCCGAGCAGTACTTC
>TRBJ1-3|TRBV6-1|.|.
CASSRNTIYF
TGTGCCAGCAGTAGAAACACCATATATTTT
>TRBJ1-2|TRBV28|once|.
CASSYGSGGYGYTF
TGTGCCAGCAGTTATGGTAGTGGAGGCTATGGCTACACCTTC
>TRBJ2-5|TRBV19|.|.
CASTDGGGTETQYF
TGTGCCAGTACCGATGGGGGAGGTACGGAGACCCAGTACTTC
>TRBJ2-7|TRBV4-1|.|.
CASSQGKGGSGLYEQYF
TGCGCCAGCAGCCAGGGCAAGGGGGGCAGCGGACTCTACGAGCAGTACTTC
>TRBJ2-3|TRBV5-6|.|TRBD1
CASSYGQGFTDTQYF
TGTGCCAGCAGCTACGGACAGGGGTTCACAGATACGCAGTATTTT
>TRBJ2-3|TRBV5-1|.|TRBD2
CASSSLLAGVTDTQYF
TGCGCCAGCAGCTCCCTTCTAGCGGGGGTAACAGATACGCAGTATTTT
>TRBJ2-4|TRBV1|few|.
CTSSQDQSRAKNIQYF
TGCACCAGCAGCCAGGACCAATCGAGAGCCAAAAACATTCAGTACTTC
>TRBJ1-2|TRBV30|few|.
CAWSPDSVYGYTF
TGTGCCTGGAGTCCCGACAGCGTTTATGGCTACACCTTC
>TRBJ1-5|TRBV21-1|.|.
CASSNRGEFNQPQHF
TGTGCCAGCAGCAACCGAGGTGAGTTCAATCAGCCCCAGCATTTT
>TRBJ1-2|TRBV2|.|.
CASSVQWTEGDGYTF
TGTGCCAGCAGTGTACAGTGGACGGAGGGAGATGGCTACACCTTC
>TRBJ1-5|TRBV7-9|.|TRBD1
CASTHSDRAHGNQPQHF
TGTGCCAGCACCCACTCGGACAGGGCACATGGCAATCAGCCCCAGCATTTT
>TRBJ2-2|TRBV7-2|.|TRBD1
CASSLQGATGELFF
TGTGCCAGCAGCTTACAGGGGGCTACCGGGGAGCTGTTTTTT
>TRBJ2-7|TRBV19|.|.
CASSIKVGPHEQYF
TGTGCCAGTAGTATCAAAGTAGGGCCCCACGAGCAGTACTTC
>TRBJ1-1|TRBV10-2|.|TRBD1
CASSEIQGVEAFF
TGCGCCAGCAGTGAGATCCAGGGGGTTGAAGCTTTCTTT
>TRBJ2-2|TRBV7-2|.|.
CASSLQGSTGELFF
TGTGCCAGCAGCTTACAGGGGTCTACCGGGGAGCTGTTTTTT
>TRBJ2-3|TRBV7-9|.|TRBD2
CASSPPRGDVDTQYF
TGTGCCAGCAGCCCCCCCCGGGGGGATGTAGATACGCAGTATTTT
>TRBJ2-5|TRBV6-4|.|.
CASRGETQYF
TGTGCCAGCAGGGGAGAGACCCAGTACTTC
>TRBJ1-6|TRBV7-2|few|.
CASSSGGTRPIHF
TGTGCCAGCAGCTCGGGCGGGACTCGTCCCATCCACTTT
>TRBJ2-7|TRBV25-1|.|.
CASSVGPSEQYF
TGTGCCAGCAGTGTGGGTCCCTCCGAGCAGTACTTC
>TRBJ1-1|TRBV5-1|.|TRBD1
CASSLSSQGLAFF
TGCGCCAGCAGCTTGAGTTCACAGGGGTTGGCTTTCTTT
>TRBJ1-2|TRBV7-9|few|TRBD1
CASSRGQGEGYTF
TGTGCCAGCAGCCGAGGACAGGGGGAAGGCTACACCTTC
>TRBJ1-3|TRBV2|.|.
CASSDRGNTIYF
TGTGCCAGCAGTGACCGGGGAAACACCATATATTTT
>TRBJ1-5|TRBV10-3|.|.
CAAGYDVNSNQPQHF
TGTGCCGCGGGGTACGACGTAAATAGCAATCAGCCCCAGCATTTT
>TRBJ1-1|TRBV7-9|few|.
CASSLAEAHTEAFF
TGTGCCAGCAGCTTAGCGGAGGCGCACACTGAAGCTTTCTTT
>TRBJ2-5|TRBV2|.|TRBD2
CASSERGLAGGQTQYF
TGTGCCAGCAGTGAACGAGGACTAGCGGGGGGCCAGACCCAGTACTTC
>TRBJ2-5|TRBV19|.|TRBD1
CASSLDRVSAQYF
TGTGCCAGTAGCCTCGACAGGGTCTCGGCCCAGTACTTC
>TRBJ2-3|TRBV6-6|.|TRBD2
CASKRGLAAGTDTQYF
TGTGCCAGCAAGAGAGGACTAGCGGCCGGCACAGATACGCAGTATTTT
>TRBJ2-1|TRBV14|.|.
CASSQDPRISYNEQFF
TGTGCCAGCAGCCAAGACCCCAGGATTTCCTACAATGAGCAGTTCTTC
>TRBJ1-2|TRBV30|once|.
CAWKGQVDYGYTF
TGTGCCTGGAAGGGGCAGGTGGACTATGGCTACACCTTC
>TRBJ1-4|TRBV5-1|.|TRBD1
CASSLGVQTGSEKLFF
TGCGCCAGCAGCTTGGGGGTACAGACAGGGTCTGAAAAACTGTTTTTT
>TRBJ1-2|TRBV2|.|.
CASNPLVGGANSYGYTF
TGTGCCAGCAACCCTCTTGTAGGGGGGGCCAACTCCTATGGCTACACCTTC
>TRBJ1-1|TRBV11-3|.|.
CASSLSAGNTEAFF
TGTGCCAGCAGCTTATCTGCGGGGAACACTGAAGCTTTCTTT
>TRBJ1-6|TRBV27|.|.
CASSNREGDSPLHF
TGTGCCAGCAGTAACAGAGAAGGGGATTCACCCCTCCACTTT
>TRBJ2-6|TRBV12-5|.|.
CASGVVAAGQSRANVLTF
TGTGCTAGTGGTGTGGTCGCTGCAGGACAAAGTCGGGCCAACGTCCTGACTTTC
>TRBJ1-1|TRBV7-9|.|TRBD1
CASSPDRGFNKNTEAFF
TGTGCCAGCAGCCCGGACAGGGGATTCAACAAGAACACTGAAGCTTTCTTT
>TRBJ2-2|TRBV7-6|.|TRBD2
CASSPGTSGTGELFF
TGTGCCAGCAGCCCGGGGACTAGCGGGACCGGGGAGCTGTTTTTT
>TRBJ2-5|TRBV5-1|.|TRBD1
CASSTESTGAQETQYF
TGCGCCAGCAGCACAGAATCGACAGGGGCACAAGAGACCCAGTACTTC
>TRBJ1-3|TRBV7-8|.|TRBD1
CASSQESRGRNTIYF
TGTGCCAGCAGCCAGGAGTCCAGGGGGCGAAACACCATATATTTT
>TRBJ2-7|TRBV11-2|.|.
CASSSGPSSYEQYF
TGTGCCAGCAGCTCCGGGCCTAGCTCCTACGAGCAGTACTTC
>TRBJ2-1|TRBV2|.|TRBD2
CASSAPGLAGNEQFF
TGTGCCAGCAGTGCCCCGGGACTAGCGGGCAATGAGCAGTTCTTC
>TRBJ1-1|TRBV5-1|few|.
CASSFGQYSEAFF
TGCGCCAGCAGCTTCGGACAGTACAGTGAAGCTTTCTTT
>TRBJ1-5|TRBV6-6|.|TRBD1
CASRRTGGPNQPQHF
TGTGCCAGCAGAAGGACAGGGGGCCCAAATCAGCCCCAGCATTTT
>TRBJ1-1|TRBV5-1|.|.
CASSLTSVNTEAFF
TGCGCCAGCAGCTTGACCAGTGTGAACACTGAAGCTTTCTTT
>TRBJ2-5|TRBV9|.|.
CASRVSLPRVNGETQYF
TGTGCCAGCAGAGTTTCCCTCCCCAGGGTAAACGGTGAGACCCAGTACTTC
>TRBJ2-3|TRBV6-4|.|TRBD2
CASSASGGTDTQYF
TGTGCCAGCAGTGCTAGCGGGGGAACAGATACGCAGTATTTT
>TRBJ2-5|TRBV10-3|.|.
CAISDWGSSQETQYF
TGTGCCATCAGTGACTGGGGGTCCTCCCAAGAGACCCAGTACTTC
>TRBJ1-2|TRBV7-9|few|.
CASSPPDSPYGYTF
TGTGCCAGCAGCCCTCCGGACAGCCCCTATGGCTACACCTTC
>TRBJ2-6|TRBV18|.|.
CASSRVVDIYSRANVLTF
TGTGCCAGCTCAAGAGTGGTGGACATTTACAGTCGGGCCAACGTCCTGACTTTC
>TRBJ1-3|TRBV7-8|.|.
CASSFRAGANSGNTIYF
TGTGCCAGCAGCTTTCGGGCAGGGGCAAACTCTGGAAACACCATATATTTT
>TRBJ2-6|TRBV7-4|.|.
CASSMWRSSQSRANVLTF
TGTGCCAGCAGCATGTGGCGCAGCTCACAAAGTCGGGCCAACGTCCTGACTTTC
>TRBJ1-5|TRBV6-6|.|.
CASRKREENQPQHF
TGTGCCAGCAGGAAAAGAGAGGAGAATCAGCCCCAGCATTTT
>TRBJ2-5|TRBV2|.|TRBD2
CANSSSGGQETQYF
TGTGCCAACTCGTCTAGCGGGGGGCAAGAGACCCAGTACTTC
>TRBJ2-5|TRBV4-3|.|TRBD1
CASSQDLVDRVGETQYF
TGCGCCAGCAGCCAAGATCTTGTTGACAGGGTGGGAGAGACCCAGTACTTC
>TRBJ1-1|TRBV29-1|.|.
CSVEDHRLEAFF
TGCAGCGTTGAAGACCACAGACTTGAAGCTTTCTTT
>TRBJ1-1|TRBV29-1|.|TRBD1
CSVEDRDRISAFF
TGCAGCGTTGAAGATAGGGACAGGATCTCAGCTTTCTTT